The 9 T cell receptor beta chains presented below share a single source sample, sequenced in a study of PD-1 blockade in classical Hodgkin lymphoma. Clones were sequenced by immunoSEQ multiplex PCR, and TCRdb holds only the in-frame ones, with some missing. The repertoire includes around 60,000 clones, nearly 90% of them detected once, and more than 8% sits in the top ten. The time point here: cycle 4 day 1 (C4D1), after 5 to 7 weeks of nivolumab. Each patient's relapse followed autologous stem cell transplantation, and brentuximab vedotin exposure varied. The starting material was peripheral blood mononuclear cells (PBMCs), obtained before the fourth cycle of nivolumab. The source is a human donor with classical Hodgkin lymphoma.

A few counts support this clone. CDR3 DNA: TGTGCCAGCAGTTTCCCAGGGGACATTCAGTACTTC. Translated, it gives CASSFPGDIQYF. This chain connects TRBV27 to TRBJ2-4, with TRBD1 as a possible D gene (6 bases). V lost 3 bases to trimming and J lost 8 bases, with 8 bases between them. The CDR3 spans 12 residues. The V gene's germline CDR1 is MNHEY and CDR2 SMNVEV (reference sequence).

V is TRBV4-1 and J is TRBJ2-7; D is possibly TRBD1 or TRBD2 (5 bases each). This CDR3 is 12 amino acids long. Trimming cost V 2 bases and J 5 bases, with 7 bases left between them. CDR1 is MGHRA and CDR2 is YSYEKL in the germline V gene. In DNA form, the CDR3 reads TGCGCCAGCAGCCAAACGGGGCACGAGCAGTACTTC. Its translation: CASSQTGHEQYF.

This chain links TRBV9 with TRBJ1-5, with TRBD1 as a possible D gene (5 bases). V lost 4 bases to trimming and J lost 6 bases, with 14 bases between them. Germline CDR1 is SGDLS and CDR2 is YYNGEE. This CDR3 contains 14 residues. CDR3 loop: CASSTGTASQPQHF. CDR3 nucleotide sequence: TGTGCCAGCAGCACTGGGACGGCGAGTCAGCCCCAGCATTTT.

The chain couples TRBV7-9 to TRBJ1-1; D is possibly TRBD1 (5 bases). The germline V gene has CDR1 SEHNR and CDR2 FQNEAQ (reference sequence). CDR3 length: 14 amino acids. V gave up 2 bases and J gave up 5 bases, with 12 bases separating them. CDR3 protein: CASSLRGTGTEAFF. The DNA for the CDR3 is TGTGCCAGCAGCTTAAGGGGTACCGGTACTGAAGCTTTCTTT.

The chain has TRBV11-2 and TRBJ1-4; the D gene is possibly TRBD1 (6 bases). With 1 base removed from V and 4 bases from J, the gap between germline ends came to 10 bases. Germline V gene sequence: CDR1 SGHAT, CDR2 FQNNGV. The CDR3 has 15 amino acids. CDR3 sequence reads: CASSLGTVFNEKLFF. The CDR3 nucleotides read TGTGCCAGCAGCTTAGGGACAGTCTTTAATGAAAAACTGTTTTTT.

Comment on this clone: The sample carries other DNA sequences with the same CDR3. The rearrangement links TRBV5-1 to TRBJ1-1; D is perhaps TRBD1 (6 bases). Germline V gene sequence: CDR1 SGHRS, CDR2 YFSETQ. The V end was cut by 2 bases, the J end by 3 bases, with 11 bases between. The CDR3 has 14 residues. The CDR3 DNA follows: TGCGCCAGCAGCTTACAGGGTCGGGACACTGAAGCTTTCTTT. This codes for CASSLQGRDTEAFF.

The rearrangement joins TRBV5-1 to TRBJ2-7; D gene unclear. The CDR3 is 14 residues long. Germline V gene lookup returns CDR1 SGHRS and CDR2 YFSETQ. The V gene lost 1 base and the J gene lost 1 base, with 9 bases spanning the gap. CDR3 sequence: CASSLSDPSYEQYF. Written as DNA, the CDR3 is TGCGCCAGCAGCTTGTCAGATCCTTCCTACGAGCAGTACTTC.

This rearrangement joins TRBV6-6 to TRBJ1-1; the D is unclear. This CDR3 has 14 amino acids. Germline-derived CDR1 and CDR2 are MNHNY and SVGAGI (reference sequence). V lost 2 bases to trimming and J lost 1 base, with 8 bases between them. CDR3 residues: CASSYGGQNTEAFF. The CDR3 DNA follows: TGTGCCAGCAGTTACGGCGGGCAGAACACTGAAGCTTTCTTT.

CDR3 loop: CASDWARRTEAFF. In nucleotides, the CDR3 is TGTGCCAGCGACTGGGCCAGGCGGACTGAAGCTTTCTTT. This chain uses TRBV5-8 with TRBJ1-1; D is ambiguous. CDR3 length: 13 amino acids. V gave up 7 bases and J gave up 5 bases, with 15 bases separating them. Germline V gene sequence: CDR1 SGHTS, CDR2 YDEGEE.